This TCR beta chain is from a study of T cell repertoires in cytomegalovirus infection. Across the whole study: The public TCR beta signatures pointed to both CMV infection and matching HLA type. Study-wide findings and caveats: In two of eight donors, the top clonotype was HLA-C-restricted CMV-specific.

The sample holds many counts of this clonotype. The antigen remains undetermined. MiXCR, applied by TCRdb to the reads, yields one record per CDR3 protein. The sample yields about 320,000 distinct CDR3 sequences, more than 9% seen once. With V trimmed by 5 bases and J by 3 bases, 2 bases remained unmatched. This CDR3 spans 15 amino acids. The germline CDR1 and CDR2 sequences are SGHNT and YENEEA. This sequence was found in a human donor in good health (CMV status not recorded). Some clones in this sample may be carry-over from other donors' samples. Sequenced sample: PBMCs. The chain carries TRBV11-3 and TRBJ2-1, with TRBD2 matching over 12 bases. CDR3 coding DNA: TGTGCCAGCAGCACTAGCGGGAGGTTCTACAATGAGCAGTTCTTC. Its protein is CASSTSGRFYNEQFF. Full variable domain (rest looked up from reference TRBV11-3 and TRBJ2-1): EAGVVQSPRYKIIEKKQPVAFWCNPISGHNTLYWYLQNLGQGPELLIRYENEEAVDDSQLPKDRFSAERLKGVDSTLKIQPAELGDSAVYLCASSTSGRFYNEQFFGPGTRLTVL.